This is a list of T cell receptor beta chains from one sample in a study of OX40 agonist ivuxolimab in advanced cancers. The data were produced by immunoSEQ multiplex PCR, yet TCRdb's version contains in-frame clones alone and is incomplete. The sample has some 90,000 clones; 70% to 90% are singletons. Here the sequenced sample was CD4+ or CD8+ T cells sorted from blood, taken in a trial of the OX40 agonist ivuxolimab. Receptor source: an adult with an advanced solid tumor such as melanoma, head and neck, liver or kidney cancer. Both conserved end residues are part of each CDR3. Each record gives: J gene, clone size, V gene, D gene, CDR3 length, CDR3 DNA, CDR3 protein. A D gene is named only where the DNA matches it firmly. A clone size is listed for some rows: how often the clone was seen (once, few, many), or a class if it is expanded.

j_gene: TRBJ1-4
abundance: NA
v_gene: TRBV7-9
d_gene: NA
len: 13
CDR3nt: TGTGCCAGCAGCGTCGGGACGCGTGAAAAACTGTTTTTT
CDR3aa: CASSVGTREKLFF

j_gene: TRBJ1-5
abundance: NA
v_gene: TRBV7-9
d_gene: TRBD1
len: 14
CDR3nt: TGTGCCAGCAGCTTGTCAGGGGGAAATCAGCCCCAGCATTTT
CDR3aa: CASSLSGGNQPQHF

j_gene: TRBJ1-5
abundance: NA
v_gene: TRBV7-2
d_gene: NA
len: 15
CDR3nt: TGTGCCAGCAACTTAGAGTCAGGGTTCAATCAGCCCCAGCATTTT
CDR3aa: CASNLESGFNQPQHF

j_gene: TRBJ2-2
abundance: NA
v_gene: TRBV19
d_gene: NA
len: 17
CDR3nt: TGTGCCAGTAGTTTCAGTTTAGGACTGGCTAACACCGGGGAGCTGTTTTTT
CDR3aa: CASSFSLGLANTGELFF

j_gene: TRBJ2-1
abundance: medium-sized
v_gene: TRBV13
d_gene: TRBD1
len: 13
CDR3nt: TGTGCCAGCAGCTTCCAGGGGGTCTATGAGCAGTTCTTC
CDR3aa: CASSFQGVYEQFF

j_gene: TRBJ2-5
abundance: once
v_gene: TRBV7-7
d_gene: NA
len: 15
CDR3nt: TGTGCCAGCAGCTTAACCCCCCTGGAGAAAGAGACCCAGTACTTC
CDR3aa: CASSLTPLEKETQYF

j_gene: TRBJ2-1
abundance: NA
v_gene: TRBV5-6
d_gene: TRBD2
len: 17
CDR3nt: TGTGCCAGCAGCCACCTGAGCGGGAGGGCCTTCGGGTCTGAGCAGTTCTTC
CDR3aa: CASSHLSGRAFGSEQFF

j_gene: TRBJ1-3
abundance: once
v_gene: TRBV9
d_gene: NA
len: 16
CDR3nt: TGTGCCAGCAGCACAAAGGGGCAGAGCTCTGGAAACACCATATATTTT
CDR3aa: CASSTKGQSSGNTIYF

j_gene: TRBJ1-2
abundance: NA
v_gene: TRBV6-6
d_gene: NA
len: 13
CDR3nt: TGTGCCAGCAGTGGTGCAGCAAACTATGGCTACACCTTC
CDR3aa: CASSGAANYGYTF

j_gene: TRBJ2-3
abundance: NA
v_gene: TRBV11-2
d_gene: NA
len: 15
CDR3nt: TGTGCCAGCAGCTTAGCCTCGGTACGAGGGGATACGCAGTATTTT
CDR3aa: CASSLASVRGDTQYF

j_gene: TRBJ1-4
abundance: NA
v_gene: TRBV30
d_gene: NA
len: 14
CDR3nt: TGTGCCTTTTTCCTGGGGTTTGGTAATGAAAAACTGTTTTTT
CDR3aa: CAFFLGFGNEKLFF

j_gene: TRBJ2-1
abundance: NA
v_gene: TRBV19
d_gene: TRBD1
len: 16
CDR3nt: TGTGCCAGTAGTCGGACCTGGGGACAGGGAGACAATGAGCAGTTCTTC
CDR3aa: CASSRTWGQGDNEQFF

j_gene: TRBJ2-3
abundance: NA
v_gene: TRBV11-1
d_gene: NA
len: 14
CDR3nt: TGTGCCGGCAGCTTGAACCCTAGCAGGAATACGCAGTATTTT
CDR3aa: CAGSLNPSRNTQYF

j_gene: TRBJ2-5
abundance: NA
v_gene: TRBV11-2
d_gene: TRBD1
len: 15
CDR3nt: TGTGCCAGCAGCTCTGGACAGGGTATGCAAGAGACCCAGTACTTC
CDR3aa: CASSSGQGMQETQYF

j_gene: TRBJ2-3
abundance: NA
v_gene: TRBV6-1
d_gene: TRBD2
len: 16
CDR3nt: TGTGCCAGCAGTGAAGAGGGGCGGGAGGCAACAGATACGCAGTATTTT
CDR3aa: CASSEEGREATDTQYF

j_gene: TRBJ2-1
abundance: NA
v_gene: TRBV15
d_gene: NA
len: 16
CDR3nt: TGTGCCACCAGCACCTGGGGCAGCGGTTCCTACAATGAGCAGTTCTTC
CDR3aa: CATSTWGSGSYNEQFF

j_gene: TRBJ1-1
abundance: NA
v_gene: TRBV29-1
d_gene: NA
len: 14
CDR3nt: TGCAGCGTTGAAGATGGAAAAGGGTATACTGAAGCTTTCTTT
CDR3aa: CSVEDGKGYTEAFF

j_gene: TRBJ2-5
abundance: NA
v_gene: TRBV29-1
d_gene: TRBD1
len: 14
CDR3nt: TGCAGCGTTGAACCGGGACAGGGAAAAGAGACCCAGTACTTC
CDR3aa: CSVEPGQGKETQYF

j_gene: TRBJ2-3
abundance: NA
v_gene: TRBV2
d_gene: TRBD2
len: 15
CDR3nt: TGTGCCAGCTCAATGGGACTAGCGGGAGGCGAGACGCAGTATTTT
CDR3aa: CASSMGLAGGETQYF

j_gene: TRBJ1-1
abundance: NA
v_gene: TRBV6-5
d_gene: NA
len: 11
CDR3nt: TGTGCCAGCACCCGGGACCGCAGGTTGTTCTTT
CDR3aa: CASTRDRRLFF

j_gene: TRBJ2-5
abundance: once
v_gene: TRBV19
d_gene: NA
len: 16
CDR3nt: TGTGCCAGTAGTATTTTGGCTAGCAGTGGGGAGGAGACCCAGTACTTC
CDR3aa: CASSILASSGEETQYF

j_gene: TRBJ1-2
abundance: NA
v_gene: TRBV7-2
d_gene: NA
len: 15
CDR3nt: TGTGCCAGCAGCTTAGATCGGGCGACTCCTTATGGCTACACCTTC
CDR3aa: CASSLDRATPYGYTF

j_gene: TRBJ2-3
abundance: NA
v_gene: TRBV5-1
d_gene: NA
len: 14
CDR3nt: TGCGCCAGCAGCTCGGGGACTGTCACAGATACGCAGTATTTT
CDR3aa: CASSSGTVTDTQYF

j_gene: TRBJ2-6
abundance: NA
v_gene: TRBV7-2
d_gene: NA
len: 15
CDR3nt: TGTGCCACCTCCATTCCGAGGGGTGGGGCCAACGTCCTGACTTTC
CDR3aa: CATSIPRGGANVLTF

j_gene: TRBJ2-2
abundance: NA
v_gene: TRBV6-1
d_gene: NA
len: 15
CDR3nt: TGTGCCAGCATTAAGAGGGAGCCGAACACCGGGGAGCTGTTTTTT
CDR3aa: CASIKREPNTGELFF

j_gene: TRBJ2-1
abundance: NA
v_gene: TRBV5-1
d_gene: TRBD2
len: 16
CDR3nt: TGCGCCAGCAGCTTGGTCTCTAGCGGGATCTACAATGAGCAGTTCTTC
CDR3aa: CASSLVSSGIYNEQFF

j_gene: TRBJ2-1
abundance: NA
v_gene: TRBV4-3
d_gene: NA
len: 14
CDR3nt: TGCGCCAGCAGCCAAGGGTCTAACTACAATGAGCAGTTCTTC
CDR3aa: CASSQGSNYNEQFF

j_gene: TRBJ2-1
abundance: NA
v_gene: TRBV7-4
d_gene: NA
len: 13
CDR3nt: TGTGCCAGCAGCCCCCTGGGAGGCGATGAGCAGTTCTTC
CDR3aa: CASSPLGGDEQFF

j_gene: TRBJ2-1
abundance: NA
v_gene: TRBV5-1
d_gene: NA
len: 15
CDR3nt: TGCGCCAGCAGCTTTCGAGGGGACGAATACAATGAGCAGTTCTTC
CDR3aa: CASSFRGDEYNEQFF

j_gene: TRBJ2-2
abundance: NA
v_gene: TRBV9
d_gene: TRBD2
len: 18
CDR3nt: TGTGCCAGCAGCGTAACCCCCCCCTTAGCGGGAGGAGCGGGGGAGCTGTTTTTT
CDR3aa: CASSVTPPLAGGAGELFF

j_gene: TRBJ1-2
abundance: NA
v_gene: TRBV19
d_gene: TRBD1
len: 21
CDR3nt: TGTGCCAGTAGTATGGTCTTTCGGCGCCAACAACGACAGGGGTCCTCCTATGGCTACACCTTC
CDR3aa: CASSMVFRRQQRQGSSYGYTF

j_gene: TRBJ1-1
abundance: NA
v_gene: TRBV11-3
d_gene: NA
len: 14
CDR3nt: TGTGCCAGCAGCGCCTTACAGGGCTATACTGAAGCTTTCTTT
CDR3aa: CASSALQGYTEAFF

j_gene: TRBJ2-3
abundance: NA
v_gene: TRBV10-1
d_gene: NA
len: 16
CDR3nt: TGCGCCAGCAGTGAAAGTGGACTGAGCGAAGCGGATACGCAGTATTTT
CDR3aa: CASSESGLSEADTQYF

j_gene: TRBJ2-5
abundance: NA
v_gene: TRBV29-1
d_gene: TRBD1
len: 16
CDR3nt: TGCAGCGTTAACGGACAGGGCGCGAGAGACCAAGAGACCCAGTACTTC
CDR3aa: CSVNGQGARDQETQYF

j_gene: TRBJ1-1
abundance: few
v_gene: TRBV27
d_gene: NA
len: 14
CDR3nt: TGTGCCAGCAGTTTTCGGCAGTTTAACACTGAAGCTTTCTTT
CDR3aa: CASSFRQFNTEAFF

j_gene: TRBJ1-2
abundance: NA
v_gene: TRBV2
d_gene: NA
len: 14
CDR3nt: TGTGCCAGCAGTGTCGTAGGGACCCGTAATGGCTACACCTTC
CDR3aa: CASSVVGTRNGYTF

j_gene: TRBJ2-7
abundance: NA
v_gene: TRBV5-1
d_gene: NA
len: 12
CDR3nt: TGCGCCAGCAGCACGGGCCTGCACGAGCAGTACTTC
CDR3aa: CASSTGLHEQYF

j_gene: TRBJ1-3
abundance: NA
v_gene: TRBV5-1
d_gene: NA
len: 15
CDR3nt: TGCGCCAGCAGCTTGTCGGCCCTCTCTGGAAACACCATATATTTT
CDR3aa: CASSLSALSGNTIYF

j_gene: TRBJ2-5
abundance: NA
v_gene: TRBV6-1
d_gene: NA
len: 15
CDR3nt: TGTGCCAGCACCCAAGACCATGGGGCCCAAGAGACCCAGTACTTC
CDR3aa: CASTQDHGAQETQYF

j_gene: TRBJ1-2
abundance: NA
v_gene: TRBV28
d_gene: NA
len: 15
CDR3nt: TGTGCCAGCAGTCCACCGGGCCTCCTTAACTATGGCTACACCTTC
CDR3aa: CASSPPGLLNYGYTF

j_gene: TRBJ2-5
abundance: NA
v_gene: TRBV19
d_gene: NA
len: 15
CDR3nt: TGTGCCAGTAGCACCGACAGGAGAACCCAAGAGACCCAGTACTTC
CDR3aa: CASSTDRRTQETQYF

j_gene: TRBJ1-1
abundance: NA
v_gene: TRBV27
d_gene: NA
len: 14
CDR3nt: TGTGCCAGCAGTTTCGCGGGGATGAACACTGAAGCTTTCTTT
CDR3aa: CASSFAGMNTEAFF

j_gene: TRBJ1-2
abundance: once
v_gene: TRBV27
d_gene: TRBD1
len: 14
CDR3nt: TGTGCCAGCAGTTTAACAACAGGGGTGGGGGGCTACACCTTC
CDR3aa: CASSLTTGVGGYTF

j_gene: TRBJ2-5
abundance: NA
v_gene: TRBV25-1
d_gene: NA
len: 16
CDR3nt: TGTGCCAGCAGTGAATATAGGGGGCTAGCGGGAGAGACCCAGTACTTC
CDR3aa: CASSEYRGLAGETQYF

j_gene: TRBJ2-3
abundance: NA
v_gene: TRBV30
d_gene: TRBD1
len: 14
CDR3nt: TGTGCCTGGAGTGCGGGACAGACCACAGATACGCAGTATTTT
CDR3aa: CAWSAGQTTDTQYF

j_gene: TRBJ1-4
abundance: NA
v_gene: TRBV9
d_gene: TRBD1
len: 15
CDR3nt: TGTGCCAGCAGCGCAGAAACAGGGGATGGGGAAAAACTGTTTTTT
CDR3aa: CASSAETGDGEKLFF

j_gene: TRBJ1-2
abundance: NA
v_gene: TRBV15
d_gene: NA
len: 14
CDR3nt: TGTGCCACCAGCAGAGGAGGGGATCTTTATGGCTACACCTTC
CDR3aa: CATSRGGDLYGYTF

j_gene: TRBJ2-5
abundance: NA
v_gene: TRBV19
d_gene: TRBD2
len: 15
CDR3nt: TGTGCCAGTAGTTATCTGCGGAGCGGGACAGAGACCCAGTACTTC
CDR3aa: CASSYLRSGTETQYF

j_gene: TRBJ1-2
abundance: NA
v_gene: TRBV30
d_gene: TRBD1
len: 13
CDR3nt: TGTGCCTGGAGCGGGACAGGGGGATATGGGTACACCTTC
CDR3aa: CAWSGTGGYGYTF

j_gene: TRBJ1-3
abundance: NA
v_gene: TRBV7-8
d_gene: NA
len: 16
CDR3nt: TGTGCCAGCAGCCCATATCTGGGGGGCTCTGGAAACACCATATATTTT
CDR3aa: CASSPYLGGSGNTIYF

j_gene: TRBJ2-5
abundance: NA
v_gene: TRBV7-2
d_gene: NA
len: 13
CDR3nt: TGTGCCAGCAGCTTAGGAAGGGCCGAGACCCAGTACTTC
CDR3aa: CASSLGRAETQYF

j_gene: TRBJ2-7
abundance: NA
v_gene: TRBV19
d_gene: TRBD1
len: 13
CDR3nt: TGTGCCAGACCCGGGACAGACTTCTACGAGCAGTACTTC
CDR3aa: CARPGTDFYEQYF

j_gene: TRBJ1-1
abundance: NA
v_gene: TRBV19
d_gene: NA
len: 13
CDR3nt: TGTGCCAGTAGTGAGGAAAGGAACACTGAAGCTTTCTTT
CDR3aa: CASSEERNTEAFF

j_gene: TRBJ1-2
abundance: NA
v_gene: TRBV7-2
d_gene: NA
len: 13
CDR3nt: TGTGCCAGCAGCCCTGACGGGAACTATGGCTACACCTTC
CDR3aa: CASSPDGNYGYTF

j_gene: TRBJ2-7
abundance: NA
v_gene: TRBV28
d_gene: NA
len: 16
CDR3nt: TGTGCCAGCAGTTTCCTCCGACAAGAGAGACCCTACGAGCAGTACTTC
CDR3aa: CASSFLRQERPYEQYF

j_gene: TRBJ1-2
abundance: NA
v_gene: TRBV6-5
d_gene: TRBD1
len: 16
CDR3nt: TGTGCCAGCAGTTACAACAGGGGGGGAATTAACTATGGCTACACCTTC
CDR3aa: CASSYNRGGINYGYTF

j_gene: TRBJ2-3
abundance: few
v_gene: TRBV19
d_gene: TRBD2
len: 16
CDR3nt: TGTGCCAGTAGTCTCCCACTAGCGGGAGGAACAGATACGCAGTATTTT
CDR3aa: CASSLPLAGGTDTQYF